This T cell receptor beta chain is from a study of graft-versus-host responses after intestinal transplantation. For the study at large: Tacrolimus plus steroids were given to all recipients for about 3 years, preceded by anti-thymocyte globulin induction.

Assay: immunoSEQ multiplex PCR; the TCRdb copy retains only in-frame clones and omits some. Among about 90,000 clones listed, approximately 90% were seen once. Study outcomes and limitations: Ileal or blood samples showed some GvH clones first, and such clones were also found in recipient marrow. Peak circulating GvH clone levels were associated with early post-transplant HvG declines.

This CDR3 is built from 14 residues. The germline gives CDR1 WSHSY, CDR2 SAAADI. Trimming shortened V by 4 bases and J by 4 bases, and 13 bases separated the two germline ends. Details on this clone: No antigen is known for it.

Source: unstimulated CD4+ T cells sorted from spleen or lymph node cells, taken before transplant. This chain connects TRBV10-2 to TRBJ1-1; D may be TRBD1 (5 bases). The source of this sequence is a human donor who was the organ donor for an intestinal transplant. CDR3 sequence reads: CASSVLGVGTEAFF. The CDR3 DNA reads as TGCGCCAGCAGTGTTTTAGGGGTTGGCACTGAAGCTTTCTTT.